The rows below give T cell receptor beta chains drawn from one sample of a study of Ad26.COV2.S vaccination and SARS-CoV-2 variants. Produced via immunoSEQ multiplex PCR; TCRdb's table is partial and in-frame only. This sample has about 350,000 clones; about 85% occur once, and the top ten carry about 6.4%. Source: peripheral blood, taken in a trial of Ad26.COV2.S vaccine versus placebo. The receptors originated from a person aged 18-60 years who received the Ad26.COV2.S COVID-19 vaccine or a placebo. Both conserved end residues are part of each CDR3. Each record gives: CDR3 DNA, CDR3 protein, clone size, J gene, D gene, V gene. The D gene is left open where the match is weak. Clone size is stated in some rows and not others, as once, few, many or a class when expanded.

CDR3 DNA: TGTGCCAGCAGCTTAGATGGGGTTGGACTGAGCACAGATACGCAGTATTTT
CDR3 protein: CASSLDGVGLSTDTQYF
clone size: NA
J gene: TRBJ2-3
D gene: NA
V gene: TRBV11-2

CDR3 DNA: TGTGCCAGCAGCAAGCCCGGGACCCACGAGCAGTACTTC
CDR3 protein: CASSKPGTHEQYF
clone size: NA
J gene: TRBJ2-7
D gene: NA
V gene: TRBV6-5

CDR3 DNA: TGTGCCAGCAGTTACTATCAAGGGGAGGAGACCCAGTACTTC
CDR3 protein: CASSYYQGEETQYF
clone size: NA
J gene: TRBJ2-5
D gene: NA
V gene: TRBV6-2/TRBV6-3

CDR3 DNA: TGTGCCTGGAGCACCCTGTTGAAGCAAGAGACCCAGTACTTC
CDR3 protein: CAWSTLLKQETQYF
clone size: few
J gene: TRBJ2-5
D gene: NA
V gene: TRBV30

CDR3 DNA: TGTGCCAGCAGTTATCGGACAGGGGGGACTGAAGCTTTCTTT
CDR3 protein: CASSYRTGGTEAFF
clone size: NA
J gene: TRBJ1-1
D gene: TRBD1
V gene: TRBV6-5

CDR3 DNA: TGTGCCTGGAGTGGTGCGGGGGAGAAAGCCTACGAGCAGTACTTC
CDR3 protein: CAWSGAGEKAYEQYF
clone size: NA
J gene: TRBJ2-7
D gene: TRBD2
V gene: TRBV30

CDR3 DNA: TGTGCCAGCAGCGTAGAGGGGTCAGGGAATCAGCCCCAGCATTTT
CDR3 protein: CASSVEGSGNQPQHF
clone size: NA
J gene: TRBJ1-5
D gene: NA
V gene: TRBV9

CDR3 DNA: TGTGCCAGCAGTGTTAAAAACAGGGCGTCCTACGAGCAGTACTTC
CDR3 protein: CASSVKNRASYEQYF
clone size: NA
J gene: TRBJ2-7
D gene: NA
V gene: TRBV25-1

CDR3 DNA: TGTGCCAGCAGTCCTCGTAATTCACCCCTCCACTTT
CDR3 protein: CASSPRNSPLHF
clone size: NA
J gene: TRBJ1-6
D gene: NA
V gene: TRBV12-3/TRBV12-4

CDR3 DNA: TGTGCCATCAGTGAGGTCAAGGCTAGTGCGCAGTATTTT
CDR3 protein: CAISEVKASAQYF
clone size: NA
J gene: TRBJ2-3
D gene: NA
V gene: TRBV10-3

CDR3 DNA: TGTGCCAGCTCACCCGGACTTAACACCGGGGAGCTGTTTTTT
CDR3 protein: CASSPGLNTGELFF
clone size: NA
J gene: TRBJ2-2
D gene: NA
V gene: TRBV18

CDR3 DNA: TGTGCCAGCAGCTCCGGGACTAGCGGGGGCCACGGGGAGCTGTTTTTT
CDR3 protein: CASSSGTSGGHGELFF
clone size: NA
J gene: TRBJ2-2
D gene: TRBD2
V gene: TRBV5-4

CDR3 DNA: TGTGCCAGCAGCTTAGGAGGACAGGGGGCAGATACGCAGTATTTT
CDR3 protein: CASSLGGQGADTQYF
clone size: NA
J gene: TRBJ2-3
D gene: TRBD1
V gene: TRBV7-2

CDR3 DNA: TGTGCCAGCAGCTTAGCCCCCCTGACAGGGGGTCCCGAGCAGTACTTC
CDR3 protein: CASSLAPLTGGPEQYF
clone size: NA
J gene: TRBJ2-7
D gene: TRBD1
V gene: TRBV7-8

CDR3 DNA: TGTGCCAGCCGGGACAGGGATTCACCCCTCCACTTT
CDR3 protein: CASRDRDSPLHF
clone size: NA
J gene: TRBJ1-6
D gene: TRBD1
V gene: TRBV12-3/TRBV12-4

CDR3 DNA: TGTGCCAGCAGGGCTCCGGGTTCTGGGGCCAACGTCCTGACTTTC
CDR3 protein: CASRAPGSGANVLTF
clone size: NA
J gene: TRBJ2-6
D gene: NA
V gene: TRBV9

CDR3 DNA: TGTGCCAGCAGCCAAGTATTGGGACCACTAAGTGAGCAGTTCTTC
CDR3 protein: CASSQVLGPLSEQFF
clone size: NA
J gene: TRBJ2-1
D gene: NA
V gene: TRBV14

CDR3 DNA: TGTGCCAGCCAGAAGGGACTACGGGCCTATGGCTACACCTTC
CDR3 protein: CASQKGLRAYGYTF
clone size: NA
J gene: TRBJ1-2
D gene: NA
V gene: TRBV19

CDR3 DNA: TGTGCCAGCAGCGTAGGTGGAGGGGGGAATTCACCCCTCCACTTT
CDR3 protein: CASSVGGGGNSPLHF
clone size: NA
J gene: TRBJ1-6
D gene: NA
V gene: TRBV9

CDR3 DNA: TGTGCCAGCAGCCAAGATGTAGGGCAAGAGACCCAGTACTTC
CDR3 protein: CASSQDVGQETQYF
clone size: NA
J gene: TRBJ2-5
D gene: NA
V gene: TRBV14

CDR3 DNA: TGTGCCAGCAGTTACTCAAGGGGGAATCAGCCCCAGCATTTT
CDR3 protein: CASSYSRGNQPQHF
clone size: NA
J gene: TRBJ1-5
D gene: NA
V gene: TRBV6-2/TRBV6-3

CDR3 DNA: TGTGCCAGCAGCTTACTACGACAGGGGCGAGGAAACACCATATATTTT
CDR3 protein: CASSLLRQGRGNTIYF
clone size: NA
J gene: TRBJ1-3
D gene: TRBD1
V gene: TRBV7-8

CDR3 DNA: TGTGCCAGCAGGAGGGACCTTAATTCACCCCTCCACTTT
CDR3 protein: CASRRDLNSPLHF
clone size: NA
J gene: TRBJ1-6
D gene: NA
V gene: TRBV2

CDR3 DNA: TGTGCCAGCAGCTTAACCCCCGACTCCGGGGCGGATACGCAGTATTTT
CDR3 protein: CASSLTPDSGADTQYF
clone size: NA
J gene: TRBJ2-3
D gene: NA
V gene: TRBV13

CDR3 DNA: TGTGCCAGCAGCACCCAGACGGCCCTTAATGAAAAACTGTTTTTT
CDR3 protein: CASSTQTALNEKLFF
clone size: once
J gene: TRBJ1-4
D gene: NA
V gene: TRBV2

CDR3 DNA: TGTGCCTGGAGTAACAGGGGTTACAATGAGCAGTTCTTC
CDR3 protein: CAWSNRGYNEQFF
clone size: NA
J gene: TRBJ2-1
D gene: TRBD1
V gene: TRBV30

CDR3 DNA: TGTGCCAGCAGCCCGATCACACTACAAGAGGGGGAAAAACTGTTTTTT
CDR3 protein: CASSPITLQEGEKLFF
clone size: once
J gene: TRBJ1-4
D gene: NA
V gene: TRBV7-6

CDR3 DNA: TGTGCCAGCTCACCACAATCTCCGGGAGAGACCCAGTACTTC
CDR3 protein: CASSPQSPGETQYF
clone size: NA
J gene: TRBJ2-5
D gene: NA
V gene: TRBV18

CDR3 DNA: TGTGCCAGCAGCCGCCGGGACAGGGATAACTTGGAGCAGTACTTC
CDR3 protein: CASSRRDRDNLEQYF
clone size: NA
J gene: TRBJ2-7
D gene: TRBD1
V gene: TRBV6-6

CDR3 DNA: TGCGCCAGCAGCTACGGACTGACCGAGCAGTACTTC
CDR3 protein: CASSYGLTEQYF
clone size: NA
J gene: TRBJ2-7
D gene: NA
V gene: TRBV5-1

CDR3 DNA: TGTGCCATCAGTGAGTCGGTAGGCTCCTACGAGCAGTACTTC
CDR3 protein: CAISESVGSYEQYF
clone size: NA
J gene: TRBJ2-7
D gene: NA
V gene: TRBV10-3

CDR3 DNA: TGTGCCAGCAGCTTAGGAGTGGGACTAGCGGCCGAACGGGAGCAGTTCTTC
CDR3 protein: CASSLGVGLAAEREQFF
clone size: NA
J gene: TRBJ2-1
D gene: TRBD2
V gene: TRBV7-8

CDR3 DNA: TGCGCCAGCAGCCACCTACCGGACCCGACCGGGGAGCTGTTTTTT
CDR3 protein: CASSHLPDPTGELFF
clone size: once
J gene: TRBJ2-2
D gene: NA
V gene: TRBV4-3

CDR3 DNA: TGCGCCAGCAGCCAAGAAACAGGGGGGAATTCACCCCTCCACTTT
CDR3 protein: CASSQETGGNSPLHF
clone size: NA
J gene: TRBJ1-6
D gene: TRBD1
V gene: TRBV4-3

CDR3 DNA: TGCGCCAGCAGCCAAGATGTGAGGGAAATATATGGCTACACCTTC
CDR3 protein: CASSQDVREIYGYTF
clone size: NA
J gene: TRBJ1-2
D gene: NA
V gene: TRBV4-3

CDR3 DNA: TGTGCCAGCAGCCCCGGTCTAGCGGGCTACACAGATACGCAGTATTTT
CDR3 protein: CASSPGLAGYTDTQYF
clone size: NA
J gene: TRBJ2-3
D gene: TRBD2
V gene: TRBV5-4

CDR3 DNA: TGTGCCAGCAGCCCTGGACTAGCGGGAGGGAAGAGGAATGAGCAGTTCTTC
CDR3 protein: CASSPGLAGGKRNEQFF
clone size: NA
J gene: TRBJ2-1
D gene: TRBD2
V gene: TRBV11-3

CDR3 DNA: TGTGCCAGCAGCTTAGTAAGCTCTGGAAACACCATATATTTT
CDR3 protein: CASSLVSSGNTIYF
clone size: NA
J gene: TRBJ1-3
D gene: NA
V gene: TRBV7-9

CDR3 DNA: TGCAGCGTTGATCAGGCGGGGGGGCAATACAATGAGCAGTTCTTC
CDR3 protein: CSVDQAGGQYNEQFF
clone size: NA
J gene: TRBJ2-1
D gene: TRBD2
V gene: TRBV29-1

CDR3 DNA: TGCGCCAGCAGCCAAGTGCGGGACCTCTATAATTCACCCCTCCACTTT
CDR3 protein: CASSQVRDLYNSPLHF
clone size: few
J gene: TRBJ1-6
D gene: NA
V gene: TRBV4-1

CDR3 DNA: TGCGCCAGCAGCTTGGAACAGACTACAGACAATGAGCAGTTCTTC
CDR3 protein: CASSLEQTTDNEQFF
clone size: NA
J gene: TRBJ2-1
D gene: NA
V gene: TRBV5-1

CDR3 DNA: TGTGCCAGCTCACCCCAGGGGGCGAACGAGCAGTACTTC
CDR3 protein: CASSPQGANEQYF
clone size: NA
J gene: TRBJ2-7
D gene: TRBD1
V gene: TRBV18

CDR3 DNA: TGTGCCAGCACGCCAAGCTCCTACAATGAGCAGTTCTTC
CDR3 protein: CASTPSSYNEQFF
clone size: NA
J gene: TRBJ2-1
D gene: NA
V gene: TRBV14

CDR3 DNA: TGTGCCTGGAGCCGACAGGGCAATCAGCCCCAGCATTTT
CDR3 protein: CAWSRQGNQPQHF
clone size: NA
J gene: TRBJ1-5
D gene: NA
V gene: TRBV30

CDR3 DNA: TGTGCCAGCAAGAACTCTAGAAATTCACCCCTCCACTTT
CDR3 protein: CASKNSRNSPLHF
clone size: NA
J gene: TRBJ1-6
D gene: NA
V gene: TRBV6-5

CDR3 DNA: TGTGCCAGCAGCCCCCAGGGGGCCTACGAGCAGTACTTC
CDR3 protein: CASSPQGAYEQYF
clone size: few
J gene: TRBJ2-7
D gene: TRBD1
V gene: TRBV3-1/TRBV3-2

CDR3 DNA: TGTGCCAGCAGCCTCGGGGTCAATGAAAAACTGTTTTTT
CDR3 protein: CASSLGVNEKLFF
clone size: once
J gene: TRBJ1-4
D gene: NA
V gene: TRBV7-8

CDR3 DNA: TGTGCCAGCAGCTTGCGTCAAGATACGCAGTATTTT
CDR3 protein: CASSLRQDTQYF
clone size: NA
J gene: TRBJ2-3
D gene: NA
V gene: TRBV7-6

CDR3 DNA: TGTGCCACCAGCAGATTAGAGGGTTTGACCACCGGGGAGCTGTTTTTT
CDR3 protein: CATSRLEGLTTGELFF
clone size: NA
J gene: TRBJ2-2
D gene: NA
V gene: TRBV15

CDR3 DNA: TGCGCCAGCAGCTTCTACAGATCAGATACGCAGTATTTT
CDR3 protein: CASSFYRSDTQYF
clone size: NA
J gene: TRBJ2-3
D gene: NA
V gene: TRBV5-1

CDR3 DNA: TGTGCCAGCAGTGAGAGTGGAGATACGCAGTATTTT
CDR3 protein: CASSESGDTQYF
clone size: NA
J gene: TRBJ2-3
D gene: NA
V gene: TRBV6-4